The present entry profiles one T cell receptor (beta chain) with its context. It has no known antigen specificity. Per-base qualities were not stored, and no clone one base away is much larger. Using the deep immunoSEQ assay, multiplex PCR amplified TCR CDR3 regions from genomic DNA. Genomic DNA extracted from each cell subset was distributed evenly over all wells of several immunoSEQ 96-well plates, and each plate served as one replicate. For sorted subsets, about 200 ng genomic DNA, equal to 25,000 to 35,000 T cell genomes, was loaded into each replicate PCR. Purified libraries were quantified with a Qubit 3.0 fluorometer, sized on a Bioanalyzer 2100, and re-quantified with the KAPA Library Quantification kit. Every immunoSEQ 96-well plate was sequenced on a separate single-read 150-cycle Illumina NextSeq 550 flow cell. The source study handled its data this way. Because only junctional sequences without quality scores were contained in the immunoSEQ output, filtering matching that applied to full-length reads could not be performed. To assign V/J genes and CDR3, sequences were annotated against IMGT germline references using PyIR, a Python wrapper for IgBLAST v1.9. Reads were removed for weak V/J assignments (E-value above 1e-6), missing CDR3, stop codons, out-of-frame junctions, or ambiguous translated residues. V3J clonotypes were defined by identical inferred V gene, J gene, and CDR3 amino acid sequence. The percentage overlap between two repertoires was calculated by dividing the number of shared unique clonotypes by the size of the smaller repertoire. RTK rarefaction, the Chao1 estimator, and Recon v2.1 estimates of unobserved clonotypes were used to assess repertoire richness. OLGA was used to compute generation probabilities for all TCRbeta clonotypes that the gDNA method yielded from a few donors. This immuneACCESS table, as held by TCRdb, lists in-frame sequences with V and J called but not all clones. Of the missing ones, under half trace to an unresolved V gene in checked studies; the others have no known cause. Clone size and V and J calls were adopted from that table, with D and trimming inferred from the DNA. The sample profile shows some 2,000,000 clones; 95% of them were found once. More than 0.1% of the sample lies in the top ten.

The CDR3 runs 16 amino acids, cysteine and phenylalanine included. This entry keeps only the CDR3 DNA: 48 bases, framed from base 1. Trimming at the junction amounts to 8 bases on V and 4 bases on J, and the germline ends lie 21 bases apart. For CDR1 and CDR2, the germline V gene lists MDHEN and SYDVKM. The donors were healthy, HIV-negative adults with no recently reported acute infections or vaccinations. Every donor was a Caucasian adult living in Nashville, Tennessee, USA. CD4+ T cells were enriched by magnetic negative selection, after which naive cells were positively selected on CD45RA and the negative fraction was taken as the memory subset. After blood collection by leukapheresis, PBMCs were isolated using Ficoll-Histopaque density gradient centrifugation and then cryopreserved in the vapor phase of liquid nitrogen. Purity and quantity of every magnetically sorted T cell population were checked by analytical flow cytometry. Genomic DNA was isolated from every sorted fraction and measured by UV absorbance on a Nanodrop 2000c.

This entry comes from a study of shared clonotypes between healthy human individuals (dated by TCRdb to 2019 to 2021). Regarding the complete study: The cohort comprised a couple of women and a few men aged 18 to 49 years. Different laboratories and diverse techniques were used to prepare libraries and sequence TCR repertoires, to increase sequencing depth and limit assay-specific biases. Between about 0.8 and 8.9 billion PBMCs per donor were obtained by leukapheresis. The study deeply sequenced blood TCR repertoires of about 5 healthy adults to estimate repertoire size and the extent of clonotype sharing between individuals. Per donor, three plates each were used for CD4 naive and CD4 memory, two for CD8 naive, and one for CD8 memory.

Summary of the overall study and its limitations: Compared with non-shared clonotypes, clonotypes shared by all four sorted-subset donors had higher generation probabilities. Across several donors, 5% to 6% of naive CD4, more than 3% of naive CD8, approximately 2.5% of memory CD4, and 0.3% to 0.45% of memory CD8 clonotypes were shared. Rarefaction of sorted-subset datasets indicated incomplete sequencing despite the large sequencing depth. Pairwise subsampling led to the expectation that sequencing depth would affect the degree of clonotype sharing among donors. Because the study included a small number of donors, the genetic and exposure-history diversity represented was limited. Naive subsets generally had larger estimated clonotype richness than memory subsets. Sampling was restricted to blood, and TCR repertoires in tissues likely differ from the TCR repertoires found in blood.

The sequence was obtained from a man between 18 and 35 years old in good health. The rearranged chain carries TRBV28 and TRBJ1-5, with an unclear D gene assignment. Sequenced input: naive CD4+ T cells sorted from blood. The sample's cell subset or site label is to be understood as: CD45RA+ positively selected. The CDR3 in this case is CASCPLNGRLNQPQHF. The DNA reads TGTGCCAGCTGCCCCTTGAATGGACGGCTAAATCAGCCCCAGCATTTT.